The T cell receptor beta chain under discussion was sequenced for a study of T cell repertoires in cytomegalovirus infection (dated by TCRdb to the late 2010s). Context from the whole study: Peptide stimulations targeted recently identified HLA-C-restricted CMV epitopes, whose presentation resists viral immunomodulation, together with well-studied HLA-B-restricted epitopes. Donor HLA type was relevant to the analysis, as public TCR beta signatures indicated carriage of CMV infection together with the matching HLA type.

Unmatched junction bases come to 9, with V trimmed by 6 bases and J by 4 bases. The CDR3 contains 15 residues, cysteine and phenylalanine counted. Just CDR3 DNA is preserved here, 45 bases in frame from base 1. CDR1 and CDR2 are drawn from the germline V gene (reference sequence): SGHNT, YYREEE. The research as a whole found: The ex vivo response was dominated by HLA-C-restricted CMV-specific TCR beta clonotypes, which also provided the single most frequent clonotype in two of eight donors. Carriers of CMV infection plus the relevant HLA type were discriminated by the cumulative frequency of public TCR beta family members in the study cohort and in an independent roughly 380-donor cohort.

For this clonotype: The target of this receptor is not known. No much larger clone is present one base from it, and per-base qualities are unavailable.

According to the study, the label for this sample's treatment or condition signals: in vitro stimulation with specific CMV peptide epitopes to enrich CMV-specific T cells. Sequenced using an Illumina HiSeq 1500. TCRdb redid the processing of the public reads, applying fastp at Q25 and MiXCR, and retained in-frame beta chains. Every entry covers one CDR3 protein and lists the most common genes and DNA from its rows. Across this sample there are approximately 730,000 distinct CDR3 sequences, with about 30% seen only once. Clones ranked in the top ten supply around a sixth of the sample. The specimen comprised cultured PBMCs, sampled from culture after CMV antigen stimulation. The receptor's source is a human donor in good health (CMV status not recorded). Some clones in this sample may be carry-over from other donors' samples. The chain employs TRBV5-4 and TRBJ2-1; 8 bases in between match TRBD1. In nucleotide form, the sequence is TGTGCCAGCACCACCGGGACAGGCCTTTACAATGAGCAGTTCTTC. Its product reads: CASTTGTGLYNEQFF. Here the CDR3 is joined to the reference TRBV5-4 and TRBJ2-1 genes, and the full variable domain is: ETGVTQSPTHLIKTRGQQVTLRCSSQSGHNTVSWYQQALGQGPQFIFQYYREEENGRGNFPPRFSGLQFPNYSSELNVNALELDDSALYLCASTTGTGLYNEQFFGPGTRLTVL.